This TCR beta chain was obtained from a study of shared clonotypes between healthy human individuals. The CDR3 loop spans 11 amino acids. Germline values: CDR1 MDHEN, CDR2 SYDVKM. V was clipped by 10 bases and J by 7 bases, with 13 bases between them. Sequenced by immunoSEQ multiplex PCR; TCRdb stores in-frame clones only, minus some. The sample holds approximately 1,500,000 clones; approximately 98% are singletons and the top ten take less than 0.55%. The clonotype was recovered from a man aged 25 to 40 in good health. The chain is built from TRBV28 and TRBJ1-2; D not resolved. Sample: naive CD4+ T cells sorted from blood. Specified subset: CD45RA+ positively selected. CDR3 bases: TGTGCCACAACCGGTGGTTTTGGCTACACCTTC. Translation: CATTGGFGYTF.